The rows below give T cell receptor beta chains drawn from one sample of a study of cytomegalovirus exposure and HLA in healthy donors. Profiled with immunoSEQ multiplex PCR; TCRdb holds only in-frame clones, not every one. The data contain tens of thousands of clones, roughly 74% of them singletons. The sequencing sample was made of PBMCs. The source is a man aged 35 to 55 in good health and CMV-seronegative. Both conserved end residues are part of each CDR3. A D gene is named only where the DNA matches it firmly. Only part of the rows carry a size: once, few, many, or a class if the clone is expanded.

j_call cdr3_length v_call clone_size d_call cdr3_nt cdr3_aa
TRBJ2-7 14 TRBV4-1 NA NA TGCGCCAGCAGCCAAGTGGAGGGAGCCTACGAGCAGTACTTC CASSQVEGAYEQYF
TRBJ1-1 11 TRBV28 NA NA TGTGCCAGCAAGAGCCGGACTGAAGCTTTCTTT CASKSRTEAFF
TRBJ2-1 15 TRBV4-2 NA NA TGTGCCAGCAGCCAAGAGGCGAGAGGGTACAATGAGCAGTTCTTC CASSQEARGYNEQFF
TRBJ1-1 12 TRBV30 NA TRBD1 TGTGCCTGCCTCAGGGGGTGGGCTGAAGCTTTCTTT CACLRGWAEAFF
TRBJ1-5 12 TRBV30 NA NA TGTGCCTGGTCAGGGAGCAATCAGCCCCAGCATTTT CAWSGSNQPQHF
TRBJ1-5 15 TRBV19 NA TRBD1 TGTGCCAGTAGGGTTGACAGGGATGGTCATCAGCCCCAGCATTTT CASRVDRDGHQPQHF
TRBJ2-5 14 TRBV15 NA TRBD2 TGTGCCACCAGACCTAGCGGGAGCTCAGAGACCCAGTACTTC CATRPSGSSETQYF
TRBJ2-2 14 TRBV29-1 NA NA TGCAGCGTGAGCACAGCCACTAACACCGGGGAGCTGTTTTTT CSVSTATNTGELFF
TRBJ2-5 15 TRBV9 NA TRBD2 TGTGCCAGCAGCCTGGGACTAGCGGGGGAAGAGACCCAGTACTTC CASSLGLAGEETQYF
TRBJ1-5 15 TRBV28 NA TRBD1 TGTGCCAGCAGTTATGTACAGGGGGCAAATCAGCCCCAGCATTTT CASSYVQGANQPQHF
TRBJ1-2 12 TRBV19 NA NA TGTGCCAGTAGTCCACGGGACAAGCTCTACACCTTC CASSPRDKLYTF
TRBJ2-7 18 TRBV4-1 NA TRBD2 TGCGCCAGCAGCCAAGATTGGGGACTAGCGGGAGCAACCTACGAGCAGTACTTC CASSQDWGLAGATYEQYF
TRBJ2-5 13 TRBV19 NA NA TGTGCCAGTAGTATGGGACTCGAAGAGACCCAGTACTTC CASSMGLEETQYF
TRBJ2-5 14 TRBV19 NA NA TGTGCCAGTAGCACCCTGGCAGGGATCGAGACCCAGTACTTC CASSTLAGIETQYF
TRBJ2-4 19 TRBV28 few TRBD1 TGTGCCAGCAGCAGTTTGACAGGGGCCACGGGCCTAGCCAAAAACATTCAGTACTTC CASSSLTGATGLAKNIQYF
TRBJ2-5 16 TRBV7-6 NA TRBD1 TGTGCCAGCAGCTTAGCCGGTCAGGGGGCTGGCGAGACCCAGTACTTC CASSLAGQGAGETQYF
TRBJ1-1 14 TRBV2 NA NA TGTGCCAGCAGTGGGGGAGGGTCGCACACTGAAGCTTTCTTT CASSGGGSHTEAFF
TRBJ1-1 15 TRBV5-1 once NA TGCGCCAGCAGCTATTCGCCCACAGGGAACACTGAAGCTTTCTTT CASSYSPTGNTEAFF
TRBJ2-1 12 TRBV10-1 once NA TGCGCCACCGGCCGCAGGGCTAATGAGCAGTTCTTC CATGRRANEQFF
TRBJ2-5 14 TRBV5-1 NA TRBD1 TGCGCCAGCAGCTTGGGGACAGGGCGCCGTGCCCAGTACTTC CASSLGTGRRAQYF
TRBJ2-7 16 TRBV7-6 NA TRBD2 TGTGCCAGCAGCTCACCACCCGGGACTAGCGGGAGGGAGCTGTACTTC CASSSPPGTSGRELYF
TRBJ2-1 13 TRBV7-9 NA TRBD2 TGTGCCAGCAGCTTTGGTAGCGGGAGCAGGCAGTTCTTC CASSFGSGSRQFF
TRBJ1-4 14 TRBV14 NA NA TGTGCCAGCAGCCAGCAGTTAACTAATGAAAAACTGTTTTTT CASSQQLTNEKLFF
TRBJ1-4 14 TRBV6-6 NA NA TGTGCCAGCAGTTACTCGGCGGTTAATGAAAAACTGTTTTTT CASSYSAVNEKLFF
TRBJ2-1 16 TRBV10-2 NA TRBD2 TGCGCCAGCAGTGAGACGCGACTAGCGGGGTACAATGAGCAGTTCTTC CASSETRLAGYNEQFF
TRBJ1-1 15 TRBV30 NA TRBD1 TGTGCCTGGAGTGTTGCCGACAGGGGATCCACTGAAGCTTTCTTT CAWSVADRGSTEAFF
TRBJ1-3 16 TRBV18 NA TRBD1 TGTGCCAGCTCACCGTTGGACACAGGGGGCGGAAACACCATATATTTT CASSPLDTGGGNTIYF
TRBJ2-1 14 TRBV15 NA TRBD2 TGTGCCACCAGACTAGCGGGAGCCTACAATGAGCAGTTCTTC CATRLAGAYNEQFF
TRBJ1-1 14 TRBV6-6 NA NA TGTGCCAGCAGTTACGGGGGGGAGAACACTGAAGCTTTCTTT CASSYGGENTEAFF
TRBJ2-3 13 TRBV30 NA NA TGTGCCTGGAGTGTAGGGGCCGGAGATACGCAGTATTTT CAWSVGAGDTQYF
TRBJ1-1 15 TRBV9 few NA TGTGCCGGAACTAGAATGGGCGCAGTCGACACTGAAGCTTTCTTT CAGTRMGAVDTEAFF
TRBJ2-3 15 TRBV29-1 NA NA TGCAGCGTTGACGCGCTAGCGAACGAACTGGATACGCAGTATTTT CSVDALANELDTQYF
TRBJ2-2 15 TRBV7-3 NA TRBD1 TGTGCCAGCAGCCCGGGACAGGGATTTGCCGGGGAGCTGTTTTTT CASSPGQGFAGELFF
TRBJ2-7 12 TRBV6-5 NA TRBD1 TGTGCCAGCAGTCAGGGGGACTACGAGCAGTACTTC CASSQGDYEQYF
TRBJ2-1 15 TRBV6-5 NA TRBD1 TGTGCCAGCAGACACGACAGGGGGGGTTTCGATGAGCAGTTCTTC CASRHDRGGFDEQFF
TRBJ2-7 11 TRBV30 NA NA TGTGCCTGGAGAGGGGTCCGCGAGCAGTACTTC CAWRGVREQYF
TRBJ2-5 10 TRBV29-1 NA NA TGCAGCGTTGTGAGCGAGACCCAGTACTTC CSVVSETQYF